The present T cell receptor beta chain was sequenced within a study of blood T cells in healthy people across ages. Study observations and caveats: Higher diversity and more naive CD4+ cells were features of long-lived donors, compared to aged donors. Observed TCR beta diversity per million T cells went down as age went up. This fall followed a roughly linear course with age.

For the second PCR, which ran for about 7 to 11 cycles, a sample-barcoded 5' primer and a J-beta primer mix were used. MiXCR was run by TCRdb on the 5' RACE reads, yielding one entry per CDR3 protein. Among roughly 800,000 distinct CDR3 sequences listed, approximately 24% were seen once. Germline CDR1 reads SGHAT; CDR2 reads FQNNGV. This CDR3 is built from 15 residues. The J segment lost 4 bases and the V segment lost 3 bases, leaving 8 bases of the junction unmatched. The sample holds a few counts of this clonotype. What it recognizes is unknown. The same data also contributed to another study, on T cells of mothers and their children. That paper adds: The yield was over 9.5 million TCR beta CDR3 reads from each mother and a few million from each child. The authors detected no persistent microchimeric T cell clones.

V gene TRBV11-2 combines with J gene TRBJ2-5; TRBD2 aligns across 7 bases. The sample comprised blood. This TCR was recovered from a boy under 18 in good health. CDR3 sequence: CASSLTTSLSETQYF. The DNA for the CDR3 is TGTGCCAGCAGCTTGACGACTAGCTTATCAGAGACCCAGTACTTC.